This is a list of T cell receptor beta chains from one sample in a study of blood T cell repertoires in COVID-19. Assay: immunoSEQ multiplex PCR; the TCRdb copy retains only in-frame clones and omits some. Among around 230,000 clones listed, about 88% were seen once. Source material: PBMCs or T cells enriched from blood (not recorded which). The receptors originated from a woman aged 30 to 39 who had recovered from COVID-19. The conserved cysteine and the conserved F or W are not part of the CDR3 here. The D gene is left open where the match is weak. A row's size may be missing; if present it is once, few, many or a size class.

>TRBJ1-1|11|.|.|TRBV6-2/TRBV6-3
ASSYGRGTEAF
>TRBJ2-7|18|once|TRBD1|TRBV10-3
AIRELRDRVWYRSSYEQY
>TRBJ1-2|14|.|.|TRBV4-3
ASSPTGGRLSYGYT
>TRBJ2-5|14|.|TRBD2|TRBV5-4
ASSLDGGGAWETQY
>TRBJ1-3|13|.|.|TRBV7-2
ASSLEGAKGNTIY
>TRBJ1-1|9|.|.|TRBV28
ASSFLSGAF
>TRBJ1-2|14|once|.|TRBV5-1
ASSEDRTLSVVGYT
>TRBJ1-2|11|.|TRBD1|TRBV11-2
ASSSGQGYGYT
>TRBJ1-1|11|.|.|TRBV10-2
ASRETENTEAF
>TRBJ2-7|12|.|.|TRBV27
ASSLSAGANEQY
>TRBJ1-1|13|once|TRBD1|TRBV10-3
AIRRQGGAGTEAF
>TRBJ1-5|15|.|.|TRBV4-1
ASSLLTDHDGNQPQH
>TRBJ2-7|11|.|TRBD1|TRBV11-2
ASSGDRGREQY
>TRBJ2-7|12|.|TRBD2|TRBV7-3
ASSLGAGAYEQY
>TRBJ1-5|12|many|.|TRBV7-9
ATGMDRLRQPQH
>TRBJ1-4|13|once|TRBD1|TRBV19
ASSTRGETNEKLF
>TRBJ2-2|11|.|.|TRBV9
ASSVRGTGELF
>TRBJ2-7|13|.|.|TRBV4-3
ASSQGYTGTYEQY
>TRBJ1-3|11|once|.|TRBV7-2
ASSLTVGNTIY
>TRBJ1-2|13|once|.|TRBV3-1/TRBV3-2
ASSPGQGGGRSYT
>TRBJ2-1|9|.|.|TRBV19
ASMGSNEQF
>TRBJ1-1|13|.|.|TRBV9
ASSPKQDMNTEAF
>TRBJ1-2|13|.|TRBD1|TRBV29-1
SVWGQGAINYGYT
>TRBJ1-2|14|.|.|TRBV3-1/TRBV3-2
ASSQDTGGEWYGYT
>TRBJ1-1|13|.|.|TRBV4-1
ASSRGKPVKTEAF
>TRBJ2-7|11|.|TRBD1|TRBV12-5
ASGTTGGYEQY
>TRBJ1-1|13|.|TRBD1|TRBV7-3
ASSPQGAVNTEAF